This T cell receptor beta chain was retrieved from a study of OX40 agonist ivuxolimab in advanced cancers. Study information: Age averaged 60 years (range roughly 20 to 90), and 70% to 85% were male. Study-level findings and limits: At 0.1 to 3.0 mg/kg and by week 6, CD4+ and CD8+ T cells in the blood had expanded clonally.

This table comes from immunoSEQ multiplex PCR, and its TCRdb copy is limited to in-frame clones, with some not included. The table includes 50,000 to 75,000 clones, less than 90% detected once. Note on this clone: Its antigen is not identified.

Germline values: CDR1 MNHNY, CDR2 SVGAGI (reference sequence). Trimming removed 6 bases at V and 2 bases at J, with 10 bases between. The length of the CDR3 is 14 residues. The chain links TRBV6-6 to TRBJ1-4; weak D call: TRBD1 (6 bases). The receptor was derived from an adult with an advanced solid tumor such as melanoma, head and neck, liver or kidney cancer. The sample here was CD4+ or CD8+ T cells sorted from blood, taken in a trial of the OX40 agonist ivuxolimab. CDR3 bases: TGTGCCAGCAGACCCGGACAGACTAATGAAAAACTGTTTTTT. Its translation: CASRPGQTNEKLFF.